The 24 T cell receptor beta chains presented below share a single source sample, sequenced in a study of blood T cell repertoires in COVID-19. Method: immunoSEQ multiplex PCR; TCRdb's copy keeps in-frame clones and lacks some. The sample has some 120,000 clones; approximately 88% are singletons. The sequenced sample was peripheral blood. These receptors originate from a woman in her twenties or thirties who had recovered from COVID-19.

In its sample, this clone was seen many times. The gene calls are TRBV18 and TRBJ1-1, with D perhaps TRBD1 (5 bases). This CDR3 has 15 amino acids. In germline, CDR1 is KGHSH, CDR2 LQKENI. Trimming stripped 3 bases from V and 1 base from J, with 12 bases between. CDR3 amino acids: CASSPETAKNTEAFF. The CDR3 coding sequence is TGTGCCAGCTCACCGGAGACAGCTAAGAACACTGAAGCTTTCTTT.

The chain joins TRBV7-3 to TRBJ2-1; TRBD2 matches at 12 bases. The CDR3 contains 16 residues. Germline V gives CDR1 SGHTA, CDR2 FQGTGA. The V segment lost 4 bases and the J segment 8 bases; nucleotides outside the gene matches: 9. The CDR3: CASSSGGTSGLYEQFF. Written as DNA, the CDR3 is TGTGCCAGCAGCTCCGGAGGGACTAGCGGGTTATATGAGCAGTTCTTC.

In its sample, this clone was seen a few times. V usage is TRBV3-1 (or the pseudogene TRBV3-2) and J usage is TRBJ2-1; 7 positions agree with TRBD2. The junction had 5 bases not matched to a gene; V was cut back by 4 bases and J by 5 bases. Germline V lookup: CDR1 LGHDT, CDR2 YNNKEL (reference sequence). The CDR3 is 14 residues long. CDR3 region: CASSLGGGNNEQFF. DNA of the CDR3: TGTGCCAGCAGCCTAGGCGGGGGTAACAATGAGCAGTTCTTC.

This clone was observed a single time. The rearrangement links TRBV7-3 to TRBJ2-3, with D perhaps matching TRBD1 (6 bases). From germline, CDR1 is SGHTA and CDR2 FQGTGA. The CDR3 totals 14 residues. V shed 5 bases and J shed 6 bases, with 15 bases lying between them. CDR3 sequence reads: CASSRGGYTDTQYF. The CDR3 bases are TGTGCCAGCAGCCGAGGGGGATATACGGATACGCAGTATTTT.

This chain connects TRBV2 to TRBJ2-3, with 7 bases fitting TRBD2. The CDR3 contains 14 residues. Trimming cost V 6 bases and J 2 bases; bases outside gene matches: 5. CDR1 and CDR2 (germline): SNHLY, FYNNEI. Written as DNA, the CDR3 is TGTGCCAGCAGCGAGCGGGACCACACAGATACGCAGTATTTT. This codes for CASSERDHTDTQYF.

The chain combines TRBV7-3 with TRBJ2-5, with 9 bases lining up with TRBD2. Per germline, CDR1 SGHTA and CDR2 FQGTGA. V lost 5 bases, J lost 5 bases, and 6 bases stayed unmatched. The CDR3 contains 14 residues. CDR3 loop: CASSIGTSMETQYF. CDR3 bases: TGTGCCAGCAGCATAGGGACTAGCATGGAGACCCAGTACTTC.

This clone was recorded a few times. The chain carries TRBV7-9 and TRBJ2-7, with D tentatively TRBD2 (6 bases). Germline values: CDR1 SEHNR, CDR2 FQNEAQ (reference sequence). Trimming removed 6 bases from V and 3 bases from J, with 12 bases in between. The CDR3 consists of 13 residues. This chain's CDR3 is CASRDPGDYEQYF. CDR3 bases: TGTGCCAGCAGAGACCCGGGGGACTACGAGCAGTACTTC. The complete variable domain, with remaining parts taken from reference TRBV7-9 and TRBJ2-7, reads DTGVSQNPRHKITKRGQNVTFRCDPISEHNRLYWYRQTLGQGPEFLTYFQNEAQLEKSRLLSDRFSAERPKGSFSTLEIQRTEQGDSAMYLCASRDPGDYEQYFGPGTRLTVT.

This rearrangement joins TRBV2 to TRBJ2-3; 10 bases are shared with TRBD2. V trimming: 6 bases; J trimming: 5 bases; junction bases outside the gene matches: 11. CDR1 is SNHLY and CDR2 is FYNNEI in the germline V gene. The CDR3 extends over 16 amino acids. The CDR3 loop reads CASSRTLAGARDTQYF. The CDR3 DNA reads as TGTGCCAGCAGCCGAACCCTAGCGGGGGCCCGAGATACGCAGTATTTT.

This chain links TRBV12-5 with TRBJ2-3; 9 bases map to TRBD2. The CDR3 is 15 residues long. With V trimmed by 8 bases and J by 6 bases, 12 bases remained unmatched. Germline V CDR1 and CDR2: LGHNT, FRNRAP. The CDR3 loop reads CASISVGGGADTQYF. The CDR3 nucleotides are TGTGCTAGTATCTCAGTCGGCGGGGGGGCGGATACGCAGTATTTT. Full variable domain (missing parts from reference TRBV12-5 and TRBJ2-3): DARVTQTPRHKVTEMGQEVTMRCQPILGHNTVFWYRQTMMQGLELLAYFRNRAPLDDSGMPKDRFSAEMPDATLATLKIQPSEPRDSAVYFCASISVGGGADTQYFGPGTRLTVL.

The chain is built from TRBV27 and TRBJ1-5; D might be TRBD1 (5 bases). CDR3 size: 15 residues. From germline, CDR1 is MNHEY and CDR2 SMNVEV (reference sequence). The V end lost 2 bases, the J end lost 1 base, and 9 bases lay between the germline ends. The chain's CDR3 is CASSLGQRSNQPQHF. In DNA form, the CDR3 reads TGTGCCAGCAGTTTAGGACAACGAAGCAATCAGCCCCAGCATTTT.

This sequence joins TRBV6-6 and TRBJ2-1; tentative D call: TRBD2 (6 bases). Trimming stripped 5 bases from V and 4 bases from J, with 9 bases between. The CDR3 loop spans 13 amino acids. Per the germline V gene, CDR1 is MNHNY and CDR2 is SVGAGI (reference sequence). The CDR3 is CASSRRGYNEQFF. CDR3 sequence (DNA): TGTGCCAGCAGTCGCCGGGGGTACAATGAGCAGTTCTTC.

This clone was observed a few times. CDR3 nucleotides: TGTGCCACCAGCAGAGCCGCGGGCTCTGAAGCTTTCTTT. Its translation is CATSRAAGSEAFF. V and J are TRBV15 and TRBJ1-1; D remains unclear. The CDR3 is 13 amino acids. V lost 1 base and J 6 bases, leaving 9 bases between the germline ends. Per the germline V gene, CDR1 is LNHNV and CDR2 is YYDKDF (reference sequence).

The gene calls are TRBV6-5 and TRBJ1-1; D unresolved. This CDR3 is 15 amino acids long. Germline-derived CDR1 and CDR2 are MNHEY and SVGAGI. The V and J ends lost 7 bases and 0 bases respectively, with 15 bases between them. The CDR3 spells CASKTAEVMNTEAFF. DNA for the CDR3: TGTGCCAGCAAGACGGCGGAGGTCATGAACACTGAAGCTTTCTTT.

This chain uses TRBV12-3 or TRBV12-4 with TRBJ2-7, with a tentative D call TRBD2 (6 bases). The ends were cut back, 3 bases at V and 3 bases at J, with 9 bases in the middle. This CDR3 contains 13 residues. The CDR3 bases are TGTGCCAGCAGTTTGGCGGGGAACTACGAGCAGTACTTC. Protein sequence: CASSLAGNYEQYF.

The chain uses TRBV2 and TRBJ2-5; D possibly corresponds to TRBD2 (6 bases). Deletions cut 6 bases from V and 2 bases from J, with 13 bases between. Germline CDR1 is SNHLY and CDR2 is FYNNEI. This CDR3 is 14 amino acids long. The CDR3 protein is CASSLGAGQETQYF. CDR3 in DNA: TGTGCCAGCAGCCTCGGGGCGGGACAAGAGACCCAGTACTTC.

The rearrangement joins TRBV5-4 to TRBJ2-1, with D possibly being TRBD1 (6 bases). V was clipped by 0 bases and J by 2 bases, with 12 bases between them. The CDR3 is 16 residues long. CDR1 and CDR2 from the germline V gene are SGHNT and YYREEE (reference sequence). DNA of the CDR3: TGTGCCAGCAGCTTGGGGGGTACAGGGCCCTACAATGAGCAGTTCTTC. Amino acid sequence: CASSLGGTGPYNEQFF. Together with reference TRBV5-4 and TRBJ2-1, the CDR3 gives the full variable domain: ETGVTQSPTHLIKTRGQQVTLRCSSQSGHNTVSWYQQALGQGPQFIFQYYREEENGRGNFPPRFSGLQFPNYSSELNVNALELDDSALYLCASSLGGTGPYNEQFFGPGTRLTVL.

The chain carries TRBV12-5 and TRBJ2-7, with D tentatively TRBD1 (6 bases). Between the trimmed V and J ends, which lost 4 bases and 3 bases, there was a span of 16 bases. This CDR3 contains 15 residues. Germline assignment: CDR1 LGHNT and CDR2 FRNRAP. The CDR3 protein is CASGSPDRFFYEQYF. Here the CDR3 DNA reads TGTGCTAGTGGTTCCCCGGACAGATTCTTCTACGAGCAGTACTTC.

This rearrangement joins TRBV9 to TRBJ2-7, with a weak D call TRBD2 (6 bases). Germline values: CDR1 SGDLS, CDR2 YYNGEE. Between the trimmed V and J ends, which lost 0 bases and 5 bases, there was a span of 12 bases. The CDR3 covers 14 residues. CDR3 nucleotides: TGTGCCAGCAGCGTAGGCGCGGGGACCAACGAGCAGTACTTC. Protein product: CASSVGAGTNEQYF.

The rearrangement joins TRBV3-1 (or the pseudogene TRBV3-2) to TRBJ2-3, with 14 bases fitting TRBD2. With 4 bases clipped from V and 1 base from J, the junction kept 7 bases outside the gene matches. The CDR3 is 18 residues long. In germline, CDR1 is LGHDT, CDR2 YNNKEL (reference sequence). The DNA of the CDR3 is TGTGCCAGCAGCCGCGGACTAGCGGGGGGCCCCGGCACAGATACGCAGTATTTT. Translated, it gives CASSRGLAGGPGTDTQYF.

The gene calls are TRBV5-1 and TRBJ2-3; tentative D call: TRBD1 (6 bases). The CDR3 has 15 amino acids. From germline, CDR1 is SGHRS and CDR2 YFSETQ. V was trimmed by 2 bases and J by 3 bases, leaving 13 bases between them. The CDR3 loop is CASSFTGFRTDTQYF. DNA of the CDR3: TGCGCCAGCAGCTTCACAGGGTTTAGGACAGATACGCAGTATTTT.

The CDR3 DNA is TGCGCCAGCAGCCCGCGGGGGGTTTCCACAGATACGCAGTATTTT. Its protein is CASSPRGVSTDTQYF. The rearrangement links TRBV5-1 to TRBJ2-3; 8 positions match TRBD2. CDR3 length: 15 amino acids. Trimming cost V 4 bases and J 2 bases; bases outside gene matches: 6. Germline loops: CDR1 SGHRS, CDR2 YFSETQ.

This chain uses TRBV18 with TRBJ1-1, with TRBD1 identical over 9 bases. The germline V gene encodes CDR1 KGHSH and CDR2 LQKENI. V was clipped by 6 bases and J by 4 bases; unmatched bases: 15. This CDR3 comprises 17 residues. The CDR3 DNA sequence: TGTGCCAGCTCTCCAACCGGGACAGGGCCGGAGGGCACTGAAGCTTTCTTT. As protein: CASSPTGTGPEGTEAFF. Full variable domain (missing parts from reference TRBV18 and TRBJ1-1): NAGVMQNPRHLVRRRGQEARLRCSPMKGHSHVYWYRQLPEEGLKFMVYLQKENIIDESGMPKERFSAEFPKEGPSILRIQQVVRGDSAAYFCASSPTGTGPEGTEAFFGQGTRLTVV.

This clone was seen once. The chain links TRBV20-1 to TRBJ2-7; no clear D gene. The CDR3 sequence is 12 residues long. V was cut by 3 bases and J by 5 bases, with 11 bases left in between. Germline V CDR1 and CDR2: DFQATT, SNEGSKA (reference sequence). CDR3 coding DNA: TGCAGTGCTAGTCCGGGTACCAACGAGCAGTACTTC. The encoded protein is CSASPGTNEQYF.

On this clone: At one boundary the junction diverges from the germline segment, which might be a read error. V is TRBV7-7 and J is TRBJ2-7; a weak D match, TRBD1 (6 bases). CDR1 and CDR2 (germline): SSHAT, FNYEAQ (reference sequence). The CDR3 runs to 15 residues. CDR3 in amino acids: CASSQGQGPFYEQYF. CDR3 in DNA: TGTGCTAGCAGCCAAGGGCAGGGGCCGTTCTACGAGCAGTACTTC.